This T cell receptor (beta chain) is drawn from a study of regulatory T cells in long-lasting Graves disease listed by TCRdb under 2021. With regard to the full study: Persistent Graves' disease meant more than 5 years of antithyroid drug treatment with TSH receptor autoantibodies that stayed positive. Persistent Graves' disease patients were compared with newly diagnosed Graves' disease patients by peripheral blood TCR sequencing and RNA sequencing. In the clinical cohort, patients with persistent Graves' disease had used antithyroid drugs for an average of roughly ten years. A total of 33 samples were covered by TCR sequencing, comprising roughly 13 persistent and around 20 newly diagnosed Graves' disease patients. The study was conducted in China and was registered as a clinical trial. The investigation overall reported the following: Sequencing and analysis were restricted to the TCR beta chain. Persistent patients shared more public clonotypes among themselves (fewer than 3,000) than newly diagnosed patients did (approximately 900). The study examined only peripheral blood because the primary lesion, thyroid tissue, could not be accessed. Persistent disease showed preferential use of TRBV28, TRBJ1-2 and TRBJ2-5, whereas newly diagnosed disease favored TRBV20-1 and TRBJ2-1. Lower TCR Shannon entropy and fewer highly expanded clones were observed in persistent Graves' disease patients than in newly diagnosed patients, which suggested clonal expansion. The authors acknowledged the small sample size as a limitation that may reduce accuracy.

The CDR3 spans 16 residues, from the cysteine through the phenylalanine. The DNA shown is the 48-base CDR3, in frame from base 1. Per the germline V gene, LGHNA is the CDR1 and YSLEER is the CDR2. The V and J ends are trimmed by 3 bases and 10 bases, leaving 19 bases between them. The time point label here, explained by the study, means: persistent/refractory GD, antithyroid drugs over 5 years with positive TRAb. For both TCR sequencing and RNA sequencing, RNA was extracted from PBMCs in TRIzol. Graves' disease was diagnosed according to American Thyroid Association guidelines. Patients for the study were recruited at an endocrinology department in Xi'an, China. Each patient gave approximately 9 milliliters of peripheral blood, collected in an EDTA anticoagulant tube. Ficoll Paque Plus density gradient separation was used to isolate PBMCs, and no further T cell sorting was done. An Agilent 2100 Bioanalyzer and agarose gel were used to assess RNA quality, and a NanoDrop 2000 was used to measure RNA concentration.

The table lists this clonotype with a few counts. No antigen is known for it. Base qualities are missing; no much larger clone stands one base away. Library generation was performed with multiplex PCR. Instrument on record: Illumina HiSeq 4000. TCR beta libraries were built with iRepertoire HTBI primers and Arm-PCR amplification of CDR3 regions. Before sequencing, the PCR products underwent gel purification. Per the authors' processing: Across samples, 62 TRBV and roughly 13 TRBJ segments were identified and used for gene usage analysis of CDR3 amino acid clonotypes. Filtered high-quality paired reads were merged into contigs using COPE and FqMerger. BLAST was used to align contigs to IMGT TRBV, TRBD and TRBJ reference genes, and CDR3 was defined according to IMGT. Clonotypes above 0.1% frequency were classified as highly expanded clones. Shannon entropy served as the measure of repertoire diversity, while the Gini coefficient captured V-J evenness. A clonotype was considered public if more than one individual shared it. The public sequencing data were trimmed at Q25 with fastp and processed into clonotypes with MiXCR by TCRdb, which kept only in-frame beta chains. Duplicate CDR3 protein sequences are folded into a single record with the most common DNA and genes. TCRdb's processing, not the authors' own work, is the source of the V and J calls. A total of nearly 350,000 distinct CDR3 sequences appear in this sample, about 20% of them only once. The biggest ten clones account for less than 30% of the sample.

Source: peripheral blood mononuclear cells (PBMCs), taken when the disease was refractory, from a patient treated with antithyroid drugs. This sequence uses TRBV4-3 and TRBJ1-6; the D gene assignment is ambiguous. The source is a female donor with Graves disease. DNA sequence: TGCGCCAGCAGCCAGAGCGGGTCGAGAGACGGCTCACCCCTCCACTTT. This codes for CASSQSGSRDGSPLHF.